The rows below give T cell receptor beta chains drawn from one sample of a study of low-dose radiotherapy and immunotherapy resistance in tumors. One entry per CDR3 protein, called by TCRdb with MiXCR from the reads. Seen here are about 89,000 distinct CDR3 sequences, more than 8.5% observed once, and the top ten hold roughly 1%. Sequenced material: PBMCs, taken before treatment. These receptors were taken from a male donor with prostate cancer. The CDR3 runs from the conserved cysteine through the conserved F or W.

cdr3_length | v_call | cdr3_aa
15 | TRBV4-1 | CASSQDEYSNQPQHF
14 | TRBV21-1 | CASWGLAGNNEQFF
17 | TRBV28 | CASSRRTGTRFLGEQFF
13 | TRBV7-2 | CASSPQVRNEQFF
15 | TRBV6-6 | CASRTMDRVDSPLHF
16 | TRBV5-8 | CASSLFRTVSNYEQYF
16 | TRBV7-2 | CASSLAPSGRTYEQYF
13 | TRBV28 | CASRGGGYEKLFF
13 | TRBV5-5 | CASSNTRWGTQYF
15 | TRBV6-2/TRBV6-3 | CASRILGQGADEQYF
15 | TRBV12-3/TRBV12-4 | CASSLGPSGANVLTF
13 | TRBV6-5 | CASRGTGGVEQYF
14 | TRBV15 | CATRGLATYNEQFF
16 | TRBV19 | CASSIRGQGAAGELFF
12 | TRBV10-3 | CAISEQDQPQHF
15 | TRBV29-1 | CSVEDQDRGGTEAFF
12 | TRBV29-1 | CSGGQTGETQYF
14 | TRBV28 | CASSFQGLGYEQYF
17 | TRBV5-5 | CASSTSGQGARYNEQFF
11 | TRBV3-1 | CASSQTGEQYF
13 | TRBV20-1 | CSARGSENQPQHF
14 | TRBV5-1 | CASSLGERGNEQFF
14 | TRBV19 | CASSHRVDDTEAFF
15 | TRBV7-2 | CASSADRPKYNEQFF
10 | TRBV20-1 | CSAGEREQFF
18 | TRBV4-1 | CASSPLGAGTGSYNEQFF
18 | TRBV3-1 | CASSQETSGSSGANVLTF
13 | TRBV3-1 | CASSQDSNEKLFF
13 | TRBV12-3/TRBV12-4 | CASSSRELYGYTF
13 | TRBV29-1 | CSVRAGGGETQYF
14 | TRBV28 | CASSLLRGNSPLHF
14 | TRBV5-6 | CASSLISGSPAQFF
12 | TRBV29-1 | CSVDGPSGEQYF
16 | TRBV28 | CASSLDQGTSNQPQHF
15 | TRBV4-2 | CASSQDRGSGNTIYF
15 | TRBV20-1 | CSARDSGTSSYEQYF
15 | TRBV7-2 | CASSLAGGSTGELFF
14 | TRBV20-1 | CSAKRGTPTDTQYF
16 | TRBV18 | CASSPFGTSGNNEQFF
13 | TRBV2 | CASIRDLQDGYTF
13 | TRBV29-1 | CSVERTGTYEQYF
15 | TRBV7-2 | CASSLSGQVAYEQYF
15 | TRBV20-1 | CSAIKRVFSYNEQFF
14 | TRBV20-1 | CSAGQGSDGYGYTF
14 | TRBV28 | CATSRSQGRHEQYF
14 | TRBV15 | CATSREQGAGEQFF
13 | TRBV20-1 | CSAEGGGQETQYF
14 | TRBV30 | CAWSAQGNNQPQHF